One sample yielded the 20 T cell receptor beta chains listed below, sequenced in a study of CD8 T cells in Susac syndrome. cDNA came from approximately 0.5 to 1 ug RNA primed by random hexamers. In TCRdb, the immunoSEQ multiplex PCR reads were re-called with MiXCR into one record per CDR3 protein. The repertoire has 150,000 to 180,000 distinct CDR3 sequences, over 85% of them found once; the top ten carry 0.2% to 0.25%. Source material: CD8+ T cells from PBMCs. The receptors were sampled from a human donor with multiple sclerosis.

CDR3 loop: CASSQVGYNEQFF. For the CDR3, the DNA is TGTGCCAGCAGTCAGGTCGGGTACAATGAGCAGTTCTTC. The V call is TRBV6-5, the J call TRBJ2-1; no clear D gene. V was shortened by 5 bases and J by 4 bases, with 9 bases between the two germline ends. The germline V gene has CDR1 MNHEY and CDR2 SVGAGI. This CDR3 contains 13 residues.

The J gene is TRBJ2-5, the V gene TRBV7-7; D possibly corresponds to TRBD1 (6 bases). V dropped 0 bases and J dropped 2 bases, with 10 bases sitting between them. Germline V gene lookup returns CDR1 SSHAT and CDR2 FNYEAQ (reference sequence). The CDR3 is 15 residues long. The CDR3 DNA reads TGTGCCAGCAGCTTAGCGCTAGGGGGACAAGAGACCCAGTACTTC. This translates into CASSLALGGQETQYF.

This sequence joins TRBV3-1 and TRBJ2-1; the D is unclear. Germline CDR1 LGHDT, CDR2 YNNKEL (reference sequence). The CDR3 length is 12 residues. V was cut by 6 bases and J by 7 bases, with 10 bases left in between. The CDR3 nucleotides are TGTGCCAGCAGACAACGTGGGAATGAGCAGTTCTTC. Translation: CASRQRGNEQFF.

The J gene is TRBJ2-1, the V gene TRBV2, with 9 bases matching TRBD1. This CDR3 is built from 15 residues. Germline assignment: CDR1 SNHLY and CDR2 FYNNEI. Losses at the gene ends were 3 bases for V and 4 bases for J; bases not matched to a gene: 4. CDR3 nucleotide sequence: TGTGCCAGCAGTGATTGGGGACAGGGATACAATGAGCAGTTCTTC. It codes for CASSDWGQGYNEQFF.

The chain couples TRBV7-9 to TRBJ2-1, with D unresolved. The germline V gene has CDR1 SEHNR and CDR2 FQNEAQ (reference sequence). V lost 7 bases and J lost 3, with 10 bases in between. The length of the CDR3 is 13 residues. CDR3 sequence: CASTPPNYNEQFF. CDR3 in DNA: TGTGCCAGCACCCCCCCTAACTACAATGAGCAGTTCTTC.

This chain uses TRBV7-9 with TRBJ2-2, with a possible D match to TRBD2 (6 bases). The CDR3 has 15 amino acids. Trimming took 5 bases from V and 0 from J, leaving 10 bases between them. Germline assignment: CDR1 SEHNR and CDR2 FQNEAQ (reference sequence). This CDR3 is CASSAGRTNTGELFF. CDR3 DNA: TGTGCCAGCAGCGCCGGGAGAACGAACACCGGGGAGCTGTTTTTT.

The V and J genes are TRBV9 and TRBJ2-1; 7 nucleotides align to TRBD1. The CDR3 has 14 amino acids. The germline CDR1 and CDR2 sequences are SGDLS and YYNGEE. The junction had 0 bases not matched to a gene; V was cut back by 3 bases and J by 0 bases. The CDR3 spells CASSGQGSYNEQFF. As DNA, the CDR3 is TGTGCCAGCAGCGGACAGGGCTCCTACAATGAGCAGTTCTTC.

The V and J genes are TRBV13 and TRBJ2-7, with D tentatively TRBD1 (6 bases). Trimming cost V 1 base and J 5 bases, with 6 bases left between them. CDR3 length equals 12 residues. The V gene's germline CDR1 is PRHDT and CDR2 FYEKMQ (reference sequence). The CDR3, as DNA: TGTGCCAGCAGCTTAGACAGGGACGAGCAGTACTTC. It codes for CASSLDRDEQYF.

This chain uses TRBV30 with TRBJ1-2; the D gene is possibly TRBD1 (5 bases). The CDR3 is 12 residues long. Germline loops: CDR1 GTSNPN, CDR2 SVGIG (reference sequence). Trimming pared 5 bases from V and 2 bases from J, leaving 9 bases between. The CDR3 DNA follows: TGTGCCTGGCGGGGGTCCAACTATGGCTACACCTTC. Residues: CAWRGSNYGYTF.

This chain connects TRBV13 to TRBJ1-5; 7 positions match TRBD1. The CDR3 has 18 amino acids. The V gene's germline CDR1 is PRHDT and CDR2 FYEKMQ (reference sequence). The junction had 17 bases not matched to a gene; V was cut back by 5 bases and J by 4 bases. The CDR3 region has the DNA TGTGCCAGCAGCGAGCCGAGACGAGGACAGGAAAATAATCAGCCCCAGCATTTT. Translation: CASSEPRRGQENNQPQHF.

This clonotype showed up just once. The chain employs TRBV27 and TRBJ1-1; D ambiguous. CDR1 is MNHEY and CDR2 is SMNVEV in the germline V gene (reference sequence). The CDR3 runs 13 residues. Trimming took 6 bases from V and 0 from J, leaving 8 bases between them. Here the CDR3 DNA reads TGTGCCAGCAGACTGAGCATGAACACTGAAGCTTTCTTT. It is translated as CASRLSMNTEAFF.

This chain joins TRBV9 and TRBJ2-5; D remains unclear. Germline CDR1 and CDR2: SGDLS and YYNGEE. V lost 4 bases to trimming and J lost 5 bases, with 18 bases between them. This CDR3 has 15 residues. CDR3 sequence (DNA): TGTGCCAGCAGCCAAGAAGCCCAGCGATCGGAGACCCAGTACTTC. This encodes CASSQEAQRSETQYF.

The V and J genes are TRBV20-1 and TRBJ2-7; 8 nucleotides align to TRBD2. V trimming: 6 bases; J trimming: 3 bases; junction bases outside the gene matches: 13. Germline assignment: CDR1 DFQATT and CDR2 SNEGSKA (reference sequence). The CDR3 sequence is 15 residues long. In DNA, the CDR3 is TGCAGTGCCACAAGTACGGGGGGGGTATACTACGAGCAGTACTTC. Its protein product is CSATSTGGVYYEQYF.

The chain couples TRBV19 to TRBJ1-1; maybe TRBD1 (5 bases). The CDR3 loop spans 15 amino acids. Between the trimmed V and J ends, which lost 5 bases and 1 base, there was a span of 14 bases. Germline CDR1 reads LNHDA; CDR2 reads SQIVND (reference sequence). The CDR3 region is CASSGTTGANTEAFF. CDR3 DNA sequence: TGTGCCAGTAGTGGGACGACGGGTGCGAACACTGAAGCTTTCTTT.

The chain couples TRBV11-2 to TRBJ1-1, with D perhaps TRBD1 (5 bases). Germline loops: CDR1 SGHAT, CDR2 FQNNGV. Trimming removed 1 base from V and 6 bases from J, with 12 bases in between. The CDR3 is made up of 14 amino acids. DNA for the CDR3: TGTGCCAGCAGCTTAGTGGGGCAGATGGCTGAAGCTTTCTTT. Translating it yields CASSLVGQMAEAFF.

The gene calls are TRBV18 and TRBJ2-1, with D maybe TRBD2 (7 bases). The ends were cut back, 2 bases at V and 6 bases at J, with 11 bases in the middle. The CDR3 covers 14 residues. Germline assignment: CDR1 KGHSH and CDR2 LQKENI. CDR3 amino acids: CASSPWGGGNEQFF. The CDR3 DNA reads as TGTGCCAGCTCACCATGGGGAGGGGGCAATGAGCAGTTCTTC. The full variable domain, with the rest looked up from reference TRBV18 and TRBJ2-1, is NAGVMQNPRHLVRRRGQEARLRCSPMKGHSHVYWYRQLPEEGLKFMVYLQKENIIDESGMPKERFSAEFPKEGPSILRIQQVVRGDSAAYFCASSPWGGGNEQFFGPGTRLTVL.

V usage is TRBV5-1 and J usage is TRBJ2-7, with TRBD1 matching 7 bases. CDR1 and CDR2 from the germline V gene are SGHRS and YFSETQ. The CDR3 spans 16 residues. The J segment lost 3 bases and the V segment lost 4 bases, leaving 13 bases of the junction unmatched. The CDR3 is CASSGYIPGQSYEQYF. The CDR3, as DNA: TGCGCCAGCAGCGGCTACATTCCGGGACAGAGCTACGAGCAGTACTTC.

This sequence joins TRBV12-3 or TRBV12-4 and TRBJ1-2; no definite D call. The CDR3 consists of 11 residues. Trimming pared 6 bases from V and 13 bases from J, leaving 15 bases between. CDR3 loop: CASSPVPGGTF. In DNA, the CDR3 is TGTGCCAGCAGCCCCGTACCCGGTGGCACCTTC.

The CDR3 sequence: CSVVQARSNEQFF. The CDR3 nucleotides read TGCAGCGTGGTACAGGCCAGGAGCAATGAGCAGTTCTTC. V and J are TRBV29-1 and TRBJ2-1, with TRBD1 as a possible D gene (5 bases). The CDR3 consists of 13 residues. The V and J ends lost 6 bases and 6 bases respectively, with 15 bases between them. Germline assignment: CDR1 SQVTM and CDR2 ANQGSEA.

The J gene is TRBJ2-1, the V gene TRBV4-1, with a tentative D call TRBD1 (6 bases). The germline V and J ends were trimmed by 0 bases and 7 bases, with 19 bases remaining between them. Germline CDR1 and CDR2: MGHRA and YSYEKL. The length of the CDR3 is 17 residues. CDR3 sequence: CASSQERGTAVLNEQFF. CDR3 sequence (DNA): TGCGCCAGCAGCCAAGAGAGGGGGACCGCGGTGTTGAATGAGCAGTTCTTC.